These T cell receptor beta chains were read from a single sample in a study of shared clonotypes between healthy human individuals. TCRdb's table, derived via immunoSEQ multiplex PCR, lists solely in-frame clones and lacks some. Of roughly 2,300,000 clones listed, around 93% are singletons. The sequencing sample was made of naive CD4+ T cells from PBMCs. All receptors come from a man in his late teens or twenties in good health. Some clones in this sample may be carry-over from other donors' samples. CDR3s include the opening cysteine and the closing phenylalanine or tryptophan. Fields, in order: clone size, V gene, D gene, CDR3 length, J gene, CDR3 DNA, CDR3 protein. The D gene is left open where the match is weak. Expanded clones get a size class; other rows say once, few or many, or leave the size out.

NA	TRBV28	NA	15	TRBJ1-5	TGTGCCAGCAAAATCGGGGGGTTTAGCAATCAGCCCCAGCATTTT	CASKIGGFSNQPQHF
NA	TRBV10-3	TRBD1	15	TRBJ2-4	TGTGCCATCAGTGAGTCAGGACAGGGGAGTAACATTCAGTACTTC	CAISESGQGSNIQYF
NA	TRBV28	TRBD1	14	TRBJ2-2	TGTGCCAGCAGTTTAACAGGGGCGGGCGGGGAGCTGTTTTTT	CASSLTGAGGELFF
NA	TRBV7-2	TRBD1	18	TRBJ1-5	TGTGCCAGCAGCCTGTGGACAGGAGCCGGACGCAGCAATCAGCCCCAGCATTTT	CASSLWTGAGRSNQPQHF
once	TRBV28	NA	17	TRBJ2-1	TGTGCCAGCACCACGACACGGCCGGGAAAACGAAACAATGAGCAGTTCTTC	CASTTTRPGKRNNEQFF
NA	TRBV5-1	TRBD2	15	TRBJ2-2	TGCGCCAGCAGCTTGATCGCGGGGGGAACCGGGGAGCTGTTTTTT	CASSLIAGGTGELFF
NA	TRBV28	TRBD2	13	TRBJ2-1	TGTGCCAGCAGTTTTGGGCTAGCGGTCGAGCAGTTCTTC	CASSFGLAVEQFF
NA	TRBV28	NA	15	TRBJ1-1	TGTGCCAGCAGTTTTTGGCAGGGCGAGAACACTGAAGCTTTCTTT	CASSFWQGENTEAFF
NA	TRBV9	TRBD2	16	TRBJ2-1	TGTGCCAGCAGCGTAGCGCTAGCGGGGCCCCACAATGAGCAGTTCTTC	CASSVALAGPHNEQFF
NA	TRBV6-5	NA	13	TRBJ1-4	TGTGCCAGCGGGAGGGGCGGGAATGAAAAACTGTTTTTT	CASGRGGNEKLFF
once	TRBV27	NA	16	TRBJ2-2	TGTGCCAGCATCTCTGGGGGGTGGACGAACACCGGGGAGCTGTTTTTT	CASISGGWTNTGELFF
once	TRBV5-5	NA	14	TRBJ1-4	TGTGCCAGCAGCTTGTCAGGGGCGGGGGAAAAACTGTTTTTT	CASSLSGAGEKLFF
NA	TRBV28	NA	15	TRBJ2-7	TGTGCCAGTCTCCTACTTTCCGGGCCTCCCTACGAGCAGTACTTC	CASLLLSGPPYEQYF
NA	TRBV6-5	NA	14	TRBJ1-4	TGTGCCACCTCGGTCCTGGCTGGTAATGAAAAACTGTTTTTT	CATSVLAGNEKLFF
once	TRBV21-1	NA	17	TRBJ2-1	TGTGCCAGCAGCACCACCGGTAGGGCCACTTCGGGGAATGAGCAGTTCTTC	CASSTTGRATSGNEQFF
NA	TRBV7-3	NA	13	TRBJ2-2	TGTGCCAGCAGCGTCCGGAACACCGGGGAGCTGTTTTTT	CASSVRNTGELFF
NA	TRBV4-3	NA	15	TRBJ1-3	TGCGCCAGCAGCCAAGACTCAGTGGGTGGAAACACCATATATTTT	CASSQDSVGGNTIYF
NA	TRBV29-1	TRBD2	14	TRBJ2-5	TGCAGCGTCGAACGGATAGCGGGAGGGGAGACCCAGTACTTC	CSVERIAGGETQYF
NA	TRBV20-1	NA	11	TRBJ1-2	TGCAGCGGGGCAGTGAACTATGGCTACACCTTC	CSGAVNYGYTF
NA	TRBV28	NA	14	TRBJ2-5	TGTGCCAGCAGTTCCCCCGGGGTAGGGGAGACCCAGTACTTC	CASSSPGVGETQYF
NA	TRBV10-3	NA	13	TRBJ1-5	TGTGCCATCAGTGAGTCTGGCAATCAGCCCCAGCATTTT	CAISESGNQPQHF
NA	TRBV18	TRBD2	15	TRBJ2-3	TGTGCCAGCTCACGGGTCCGGGAGGGTGCAGATACGCAGTATTTT	CASSRVREGADTQYF
NA	TRBV5-1	NA	13	TRBJ1-2	TGCGCCAGCAGCTTGACAGTTAACTATGGCTACACCTTC	CASSLTVNYGYTF
NA	TRBV25-1	TRBD2	13	TRBJ2-1	TGTGCCAGCAGTGGGGGTAGCGGGGCCACCCAGTTCTTC	CASSGGSGATQFF
NA	TRBV28	NA	13	TRBJ1-5	TGTGCCAGCTCCGGGGGGAGCAATCAGCCCCAGCATTTT	CASSGGSNQPQHF
NA	TRBV6-1	NA	14	TRBJ2-5	TGTGCCAGCAGTGAAGGCGGGACAACAGAGACCCAGTACTTC	CASSEGGTTETQYF
once	TRBV7-9	NA	13	TRBJ2-7	TGTGCCAGCAGTCCTCTAGGGTCCTACGAGCAGTACTTC	CASSPLGSYEQYF
NA	TRBV5-1	TRBD1	16	TRBJ2-7	TGCGCCAGCAGCGCAGGGGACAGTTTACTAGCCTACGAGCAGTACTTC	CASSAGDSLLAYEQYF
NA	TRBV18	NA	15	TRBJ1-2	TGTGCCAGCTCCCCAGCCCGGGTTTCAGACTATGGCTACACCTTC	CASSPARVSDYGYTF